This paragraph covers one TCR beta chain sequence. Its antigen is unknown. In the PCR, 60 Vbeta and 13 Jbeta primers were used. TCRdb's copy holds only in-frame clones and misses some; the assay was immunoSEQ multiplex PCR. The sample holds tens of thousands of clones, about three quarters seen once. These data are taken from a study of cytomegalovirus exposure and HLA in healthy donors. J gave up 3 bases and V 7 bases, and 10 bases lay outside the gene matches. CDR3 length: 14 residues. From germline, CDR1 is SQVTM and CDR2 ANQGSEA. Overall study findings and caveats: A later analysis linked a missense variant in DCLRE1C to the trimming of TCR beta V and J genes. Listed as cytomegalovirus-associated were about 160 TCR beta chains. Among immune exposure information, only CMV serostatus was available.

The sequence came from a male donor in good health and CMV-seropositive. The sample was PBMCs. The rearrangement links TRBV29-1 to TRBJ2-3, with 7 bases matching TRBD1. CDR3 residues: CSGTRQGRTDTQYF. In DNA, the CDR3 is TGCAGCGGTACAAGACAGGGAAGGACAGATACGCAGTATTTT.